This entry lists 32 T cell receptor beta chains sequenced from one sample in a study of blood T cells in healthy people across ages. Then a second PCR, running roughly 7 to 11 cycles, was carried out with a sample-barcoded 5' primer and a J-beta primer mix. Via MiXCR, TCRdb re-called the 5' RACE reads, giving one row per CDR3 protein. Seen here are approximately 790,000 distinct CDR3 sequences, around two thirds observed once, and the top ten hold roughly 25%. The sequenced material came from blood. The receptors here all came from a young man in good health.

The genes are TRBV4-3 and TRBJ2-5, with 9 bases that match TRBD2. V lost 3 bases and J lost 5; bases outside the gene matches: 10. The CDR3 is 16 residues long. Germline-derived CDR1 and CDR2 are LGHNA and YSLEER. This CDR3 is CASSHVGGTSIETQYF. DNA for the CDR3: TGCGCCAGCAGCCATGTGGGGGGGACTAGCATCGAGACCCAGTACTTC.

As concerns this clonotype: Its ends do not fully match the called genes, so a read error is possible. The chain is built from TRBV6-2 or TRBV6-3 and TRBJ1-1, with a possible D match to TRBD1 (5 bases). Germline CDR1 MNHEY, CDR2 SVGEGT. The CDR3 has 14 amino acids. The CDR3 nucleotides read TGTGCCAGCAGTTCAGGGCGGAGGAACACTGAAGCCTTCTTT. Its translation is CASSSGRRNTEAFF.

The chain links TRBV20-1 to TRBJ2-5, with D perhaps matching TRBD1 or TRBD2 (5 bases each). The CDR3 consists of 15 residues. Trimming took off 1 base at V and 1 base at J, with 13 bases between the two ends. Germline V gene lookup returns CDR1 DFQATT and CDR2 SNEGSKA (reference sequence). The chain's CDR3 is CSARARGGSQETQYF. DNA for the CDR3: TGCAGTGCTAGAGCCCGGGGCGGCAGCCAAGAGACCCAGTACTTC.

The CDR3 protein is CASSQRQNTDTQYF. The CDR3 nucleotides are TGTGCCAGCAGCCAGAGACAGAACACAGATACGCAGTATTTT. The rearrangement links TRBV14 to TRBJ2-3; D is perhaps TRBD1 (5 bases). This CDR3 spans 14 amino acids. The germline V gene has CDR1 SGHDN and CDR2 FVKESK. V was shortened by 3 bases and J by 2 bases, with 9 bases between the two germline ends.

Details on this clonotype: Since a much larger clone is just one base distant, this may be a read error. The V call is TRBV29-1, the J call TRBJ2-5, with 9 bases aligning to TRBD2. The CDR3 is made up of 14 amino acids. Germline CDR1 SQVTM, CDR2 ANQGSEA. In DNA, the CDR3 is TGCACCACAAAAAGCGGGGGGTCCTACAATGAGCAGTACTTC. Translation gives CTTKSGGSYNEQYF. The full variable domain, its missing parts supplied by reference TRBV29-1 and TRBJ2-5, is SAVISQKPSRDICQRGTSLTIQCQVDSQVTMMFWYRQQPGQSLTLIATANQGSEATYESGFVIDKFPISRPNLTFSTLTVSNMSPEDSSIYLCTTKSGGSYNEQYFGPGTRLLVL.

This clonotype was detected a few times. The rearrangement uses TRBV7-2 and TRBJ2-5; the D is unclear. Germline-derived CDR1 and CDR2 are SGHTA and FQGNSA. This CDR3 is 14 amino acids long. Trimming removed 5 bases at V and 5 bases at J, with 15 bases between. In DNA form, the CDR3 reads TGTGCCAGCAGCCCTTCCCATGGGTCGGAGACCCAGTACTTC. Translated: CASSPSHGSETQYF.

The CDR3 loop is CASSALNGGNEKLFF. The CDR3 coding sequence is TGTGCCAGCAGTGCCCTAAATGGTGGAAATGAAAAACTGTTTTTT. The chain couples TRBV25-1 to TRBJ1-4; D remains ambiguous. Per germline, CDR1 MGHDK and CDR2 SYGVNS. The CDR3 length is 15 residues. V was pared by 4 bases and J by 5 bases, with 14 bases between.

This clonotype showed up many times. V usage is TRBV3-1 and J usage is TRBJ1-4; D is unclear. V lost 0 bases to trimming and J lost 7 bases, with 6 bases between them. The CDR3 has 13 residues. Germline lookup yields CDR1 LGHDT and CDR2 YNNKEL (reference sequence). CDR3 residues: CASSQEGSEKLFF. DNA of the CDR3: TGTGCCAGCAGCCAAGAGGGGAGTGAAAAACTGTTTTTT.

The chain links TRBV6-2 or TRBV6-3 to TRBJ2-7, with unresolved D. The CDR3 covers 14 residues. The germline CDR1 and CDR2 sequences are MNHEY and SVGEGT. The V end lost 2 bases, the J end lost 4 bases, and 12 bases lay between the germline ends. In DNA form, the CDR3 reads TGTGCCAGCAGTTACGGCAATTTCGGGTACGAGCAGTACTTC. Translated, it gives CASSYGNFGYEQYF.

This sequence joins TRBV7-2 and TRBJ2-7; tentatively, D is TRBD1 (6 bases). Germline V gene sequence: CDR1 SGHTA, CDR2 FQGNSA. V was trimmed by 5 bases and J by 3 bases, leaving 14 bases between them. This CDR3 spans 14 amino acids. The CDR3 bases are TGTGCCAGCAGCCGGGCCCGGGACAACTACGAGCAGTACTTC. Residues: CASSRARDNYEQYF.

The chain joins TRBV15 to TRBJ2-5, with D perhaps matching TRBD1 (5 bases). The CDR3 runs to 16 residues. Germline V gene data show CDR1 as LNHNV and CDR2 as YYDKDF (reference sequence). Trimming cost V 0 bases and J 5 bases, with 16 bases left between them. The CDR3 DNA reads as TGTGCCACCAGCAGAGATAGGGGTCAGGGCGGCGAGACCCAGTACTTC. Residues: CATSRDRGQGGETQYF. Variable domain in full (rest from reference TRBV15 and TRBJ2-5): DAMVIQNPRYQVTQFGKPVTLSCSQTLNHNVMYWYQQKSSQAPKLLFHYYDKDFNNEADTPDNFQSRRPNTSFCFLDIRSPGLGDTAMYLCATSRDRGQGGETQYFGPGTRLLVL.

This clonotype was counted many times. The chain combines TRBV7-3 with TRBJ2-3; 10 nucleotides line up with TRBD2. V gave up 5 bases and J gave up 6 bases; unmatched junction bases: 8. The germline CDR1 and CDR2 sequences are SGHTA and FQGTGA. CDR3 length: 15 residues. The CDR3 region is CASSRLAGGLDTQYF. The DNA of the CDR3 is TGTGCCAGCAGCCGATTAGCGGGGGGCTTGGATACGCAGTATTTT.

The J gene is TRBJ1-6, the V gene TRBV27, with a tentative D call TRBD1 (6 bases). Germline-derived CDR1 and CDR2 are MNHEY and SMNVEV (reference sequence). The CDR3 runs 14 residues. Trimming took off 2 bases at V and 11 bases at J, with 13 bases between the two ends. The CDR3 protein is CASSLGGEVPPLHF. Written as DNA, the CDR3 is TGTGCCAGCAGTTTAGGGGGCGAGGTTCCACCCCTCCACTTT.

This clonotype was detected many times. This chain connects TRBV6-2 or TRBV6-3 to TRBJ1-1; no firm D call. Looked up from germline, CDR1 is MNHEY and CDR2 is SVGEGT. The CDR3 length is 15 residues. V shed 0 bases and J shed 0 bases, with 8 bases lying between them. CDR3 sequence (DNA): TGTGCCAGCAGTTACTCAGAGACGGTGAACACTGAAGCTTTCTTT. This codes for CASSYSETVNTEAFF.

The rearrangement uses TRBV5-1 and TRBJ2-1; the D gene could be TRBD1 or TRBD2 (6 bases each). CDR1 is SGHRS, CDR2 YFSETQ, per germline. The CDR3 extends over 15 amino acids. V lost 6 bases, J lost 3 bases, and 16 bases lay in between. The CDR3 coding sequence is TGCGCCAGCACCCTTTCGGGGGACATCTACAATGAGCAGTTCTTC. It translates to CASTLSGDIYNEQFF.

The table lists this clonotype with a few counts. The chain employs TRBV4-3 and TRBJ2-1; unclear D gene. CDR1 LGHNA and CDR2 YSLEER come from the germline V gene. V lost 5 bases and J 10 bases, leaving 15 bases between the germline ends. The length of the CDR3 is 13 residues. In nucleotides, the CDR3 is TGCGCCAGCAGCAATCGTCTTGGGAACGAGCAGTTCTTC. Its protein is CASSNRLGNEQFF.

The gene calls are TRBV4-2 and TRBJ2-1; TRBD2 agrees at 13 bases. V trimming: 3 bases; J trimming: 13 bases; junction bases outside the gene matches: 15. This CDR3 spans 17 amino acids. In germline, CDR1 is LGHNA, CDR2 YNFKEQ. The CDR3 loop is CASSHTSGGATWETQFF. The CDR3 bases are TGTGCCAGCAGCCATACTAGCGGGGGGGCCACTTGGGAGACCCAGTTCTTC.

This clonotype was observed a handful of times. The chain employs TRBV4-3 and TRBJ2-1; D is undetermined. In germline, CDR1 is LGHNA, CDR2 YSLEER. V gave up 3 bases and J gave up 0 bases, with 12 bases separating them. The CDR3 spans 16 residues. CDR3 sequence: CASSHLQTRSYNEQFF. The CDR3 nucleotides read TGCGCCAGCAGCCATCTCCAGACACGCTCCTACAATGAGCAGTTCTTC.

The chain carries TRBV7-2 and TRBJ2-5, with D perhaps being TRBD1 or TRBD2 (6 bases each). V gave up 8 bases and J gave up 1 base, with 11 bases separating them. The CDR3 length is 13 residues. The germline V gene encodes CDR1 SGHTA and CDR2 FQGNSA. DNA for the CDR3: TGTGCCAGCCATAAGGGGGGCCAAGAGACCCAGTACTTC. Translated, it gives CASHKGGQETQYF.

Comment on this clonotype: Being one base from a much bigger clone, this may be a read error. The V call is TRBV6-2 or TRBV6-3, the J call TRBJ2-3, with D possibly matching TRBD2 (6 bases). V dropped 10 bases and J dropped 3 bases, with 20 bases sitting between them. CDR1 MNHEY and CDR2 SVGEGT come from the germline V gene. The CDR3 length is 15 residues. The CDR3 DNA sequence: TGTGCCAACACCGACGTGGGCGGACTAACAGATACGCAGTATTTT. Encoded protein: CANTDVGGLTDTQYF.

The V gene is TRBV3-1, the J gene TRBJ2-4; D not certain. V lost 4 bases to trimming and J lost 3 bases, with 16 bases between them. In germline, CDR1 is LGHDT, CDR2 YNNKEL (reference sequence). This CDR3 is built from 16 residues. CDR3 DNA: TGTGCCAGCAGCCGTCCCAGTCCTTTGGGCAAAAACATTCAGTACTTC. Amino acids: CASSRPSPLGKNIQYF.

The chain couples TRBV5-1 to TRBJ2-6, with D uncertain. The CDR3 totals 16 residues. The V gene lost 2 bases and the J gene lost 0 bases, with 9 bases spanning the gap. Germline loops: CDR1 SGHRS, CDR2 YFSETQ. The CDR3 sequence: CASSFRLISGANVLTF. Written as DNA, the CDR3 is TGCGCCAGCAGCTTCCGACTGATCTCTGGGGCCAACGTCCTGACTTTC.

The rearrangement links TRBV2 to TRBJ2-2; a weak D match, TRBD1 (6 bases). V lost 3 bases and J lost 5, with 10 bases in between. Germline assignment: CDR1 SNHLY and CDR2 FYNNEI. This CDR3 region has 14 residues. The CDR3 reads CASSDQGWTGELFF. The CDR3 nucleotides are TGTGCCAGCAGTGATCAGGGGTGGACCGGGGAGCTGTTTTTT.

This chain connects TRBV4-1 to TRBJ2-3; 14 nucleotides match TRBD2. V trimming: 4 bases; J trimming: 2 bases; junction bases outside the gene matches: 11. CDR3 length: 19 residues. Germline loops: CDR1 MGHRA, CDR2 YSYEKL. CDR3 sequence reads: CASSRVETSGGATTDTQYF. CDR3 bases: TGCGCCAGCAGCCGAGTCGAGACTAGCGGGGGGGCCACCACAGATACGCAGTATTTT.

V and J are TRBV19 and TRBJ1-4; 7 bases match TRBD1. Trimming removed 6 bases from V and 10 bases from J; junction bases left unmatched: 14. Per germline, CDR1 LNHDA and CDR2 SQIVND (reference sequence). The CDR3 totals 15 residues. The CDR3 region is CASRAHGTVEVKLFF. DNA for the CDR3: TGTGCCAGTAGAGCCCACGGGACAGTGGAGGTAAAACTGTTTTTT. The full variable domain, its missing parts supplied by reference TRBV19 and TRBJ1-4, is DGGITQSPKYLFRKEGQNVTLSCEQNLNHDAMYWYRQDPGQGLRLIYYSQIVNDFQKGDIAEGYSVSREKKESFPLTVTSAQKNPTAFYLCASRAHGTVEVKLFFGSGTQLSVL.

This chain uses TRBV29-1 with TRBJ2-5, with D tentatively TRBD1 (5 bases). Trimming pared 4 bases from V and 5 bases from J, leaving 11 bases between. Germline values: CDR1 SQVTM, CDR2 ANQGSEA. The CDR3 runs 12 residues. CDR3 region: CSVGGSGETQYF. DNA for the CDR3: TGCAGCGTTGGGGGCAGTGGCGAGACCCAGTACTTC. Supplemented by reference TRBV29-1 and TRBJ2-5, the full variable domain reads SAVISQKPSRDICQRGTSLTIQCQVDSQVTMMFWYRQQPGQSLTLIATANQGSEATYESGFVIDKFPISRPNLTFSTLTVSNMSPEDSSIYLCSVGGSGETQYFGPGTRLLVL.

The J gene is TRBJ1-6, the V gene TRBV15; 7 bases map to TRBD1. CDR1 is LNHNV and CDR2 is YYDKDF in the germline V gene (reference sequence). The CDR3 has 15 amino acids. The trim removed 5 bases at V and 5 bases at J, leaving 6 bases unmatched. The CDR3 DNA reads as TGTGCCACCAGCGGTGGACAGGCAGATAATTCACCCCTCCACTTT. Translated, it gives CATSGGQADNSPLHF.

The chain links TRBV20-1 to TRBJ2-7, with D hard to call. Germline values: CDR1 DFQATT, CDR2 SNEGSKA (reference sequence). The CDR3 length is 10 residues. Trimming removed 7 bases at V and 4 bases at J, with 8 bases between. CDR3 loop: CSGVQYEQYF. The CDR3 DNA sequence: TGCAGTGGAGTACAGTACGAGCAGTACTTC.

The rearrangement uses TRBV12-3 or TRBV12-4 and TRBJ2-1; 8 nucleotides align to TRBD2. The CDR3 extends over 15 amino acids. V lost 5 bases and J lost 7; bases outside the gene matches: 10. The CDR3 sequence is CASSDGRGAFNEQFF. In DNA, the CDR3 is TGTGCCAGCAGTGATGGGCGGGGGGCTTTTAATGAGCAGTTCTTC.

This clonotype was found a few times. The chain has TRBV27 and TRBJ1-2; a possible D gene is TRBD1 (5 bases). Germline lookup yields CDR1 MNHEY and CDR2 SMNVEV (reference sequence). Trimming pared 5 bases from V and 3 bases from J, leaving 16 bases between. The CDR3 consists of 15 residues. The CDR3 DNA follows: TGTGCCAGCAGTACCGGGCCCCAGGGATACTATGGCTACACCTTC. Protein sequence: CASSTGPQGYYGYTF.

This clonotype was observed a few times. This chain uses TRBV7-9 with TRBJ2-7; no clear D. Between the trimmed V and J ends, which lost 1 base and 3 bases, there was a span of 10 bases. This CDR3 contains 14 residues. Germline CDR1 reads SEHNR; CDR2 reads FQNEAQ (reference sequence). In DNA form, the CDR3 reads TGTGCCAGCAGCTTAGTAGTGGGCGGCTACGAGCAGTACTTC. Translated, it gives CASSLVVGGYEQYF.

This chain joins TRBV27 and TRBJ2-7; 9 bases align to TRBD1. Germline V gene sequence: CDR1 MNHEY, CDR2 SMNVEV (reference sequence). This CDR3 is built from 15 residues. Trimming at V came to 3 bases and at J to 5 bases, leaving 8 bases not matched to a gene. CDR3 coding DNA: TGTGCCAGCAGTTTCTTCGGGACAGGGAACGACGAGCAGTACTTC. Its protein is CASSFFGTGNDEQYF.